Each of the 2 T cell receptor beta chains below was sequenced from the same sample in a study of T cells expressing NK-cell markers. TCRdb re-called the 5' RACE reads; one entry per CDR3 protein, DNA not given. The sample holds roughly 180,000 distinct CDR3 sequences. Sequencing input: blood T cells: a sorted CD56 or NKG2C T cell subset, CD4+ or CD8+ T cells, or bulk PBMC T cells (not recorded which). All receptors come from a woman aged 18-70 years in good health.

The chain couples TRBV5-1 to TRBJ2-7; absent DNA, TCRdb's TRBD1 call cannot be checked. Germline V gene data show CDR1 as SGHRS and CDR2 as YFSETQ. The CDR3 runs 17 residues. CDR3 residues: CASSLAAGATSAYEQYF.

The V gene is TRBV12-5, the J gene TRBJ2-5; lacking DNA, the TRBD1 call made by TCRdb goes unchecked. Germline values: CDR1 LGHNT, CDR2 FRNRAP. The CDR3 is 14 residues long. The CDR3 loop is CASGSGQGPQTQYF. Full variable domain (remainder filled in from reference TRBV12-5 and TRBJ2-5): DARVTQTPRHKVTEMGQEVTMRCQPILGHNTVFWYRQTMMQGLELLAYFRNRAPLDDSGMPKDRFSAEMPDATLATLKIQPSEPRDSAVYFCASGSGQGPQTQYFGPGTRLLVL.